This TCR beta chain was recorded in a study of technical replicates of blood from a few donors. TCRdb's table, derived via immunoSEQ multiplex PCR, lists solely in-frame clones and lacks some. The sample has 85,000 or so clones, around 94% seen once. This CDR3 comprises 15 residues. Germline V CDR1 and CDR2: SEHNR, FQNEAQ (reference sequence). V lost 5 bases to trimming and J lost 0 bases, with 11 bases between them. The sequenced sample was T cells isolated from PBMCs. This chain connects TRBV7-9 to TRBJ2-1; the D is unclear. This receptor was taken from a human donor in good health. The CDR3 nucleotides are TGTGCCAGCAGCGGCCGGGTTAGCTCCTACAATGAGCAGTTCTTC. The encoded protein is CASSGRVSSYNEQFF.